Listed here are 27 T cell receptor beta chains from one sample, sequenced in a study of shared clonotypes between healthy human individuals. Sequencing was performed with immunoSEQ multiplex PCR; in TCRdb, only in-frame clones are kept and a portion is missing. The table has a few million clones, under 95% seen once. The specimen was naive CD4+ T cells from PBMCs. Subset described: CD45RA+ positively selected. The receptor source for this set is a man aged 18 to 30 in good health. Some clones in this sample may be carry-over from other donors' samples.

This chain uses TRBV28 with TRBJ2-3, with 7 bases matching TRBD1. V was clipped by 7 bases and J by 9 bases; unmatched bases: 19. CDR3 length: 16 residues. Germline assignment: CDR1 MDHEN and CDR2 SYDVKM. Here the CDR3 reads CASTQGFGTVNGTQYF. The CDR3 DNA reads TGTGCCAGCACGCAGGGATTCGGGACAGTTAATGGCACGCAGTATTTT.

The chain is built from TRBV7-9 and TRBJ1-2; 9 bases agree with TRBD1. The V gene end was trimmed by 4 bases and the J gene end by 6 bases; junction bases not matched to a gene: 15. This CDR3 has 17 amino acids. The germline V gene encodes CDR1 SEHNR and CDR2 FQNEAQ (reference sequence). In DNA, the CDR3 is TGTGCCAGCAGCTCTAGATCCTCGGGACAGGGTAGTGATGGCTACACCTTC. This sequence encodes CASSSRSSGQGSDGYTF.

This sequence joins TRBV28 and TRBJ1-4, with a weak D call TRBD1 (5 bases). V was trimmed by 7 bases and J by 4 bases, leaving 13 bases between them. The CDR3 totals 14 residues. Germline lookup yields CDR1 MDHEN and CDR2 SYDVKM. The CDR3 sequence: CASTTDGDNEKLFF. CDR3 nucleotides: TGTGCCAGCACGACAGATGGGGATAATGAAAAACTGTTTTTT. Combining the CDR3 with reference TRBV28 and TRBJ1-4 gives the whole variable domain DVKVTQSSRYLVKRTGEKVFLECVQDMDHENMFWYRQDPGLGLRLIYFSYDVKMKEKGDIPEGYSVSREKKERFSLILESASTNQTSMYLCASTTDGDNEKLFFGSGTQLSVL.

As to this clone: Other DNA sequences in the same sample also yield this CDR3. The chain is built from TRBV9 and TRBJ2-1; 8 bases are shared with TRBD2. The V and J ends lost 2 bases and 4 bases, in that order; junction bases with no gene match: 5. The germline V gene encodes CDR1 SGDLS and CDR2 YYNGEE. The CDR3 runs to 15 residues. The CDR3 DNA reads as TGTGCCAGCAGCGTTGGTAGCGGGACATACAATGAGCAGTTCTTC. This encodes CASSVGSGTYNEQFF.

V and J are TRBV29-1 and TRBJ2-1, with D perhaps matching TRBD2 (6 bases). In germline, CDR1 is SQVTM, CDR2 ANQGSEA. The ends were cut back, 3 bases at V and 4 bases at J, with 16 bases in the middle. The CDR3 covers 15 residues. In nucleotides, the CDR3 is TGCAGCGTTGAGCGGGCGGGGCCCAAATACAATGAGCAGTTCTTC. This translates into CSVERAGPKYNEQFF.

V usage is TRBV7-2 and J usage is TRBJ2-7; 10 nucleotides agree with TRBD2. The germline CDR1 and CDR2 sequences are SGHTA and FQGNSA. The CDR3 is made up of 16 amino acids. J gave up 5 bases and V 5 bases, and 12 bases lay outside the gene matches. The CDR3 is CASSLLGSGRYNEQYF. For the CDR3, the DNA is TGTGCCAGCAGCCTTTTGGGTAGCGGGAGGTACAACGAGCAGTACTTC.

The chain has TRBV5-1 and TRBJ2-7; 9 nucleotides line up with TRBD2. V gave up 6 bases and J gave up 4 bases; unmatched junction bases: 8. Germline CDR1 is SGHRS and CDR2 is YFSETQ. CDR3 length: 14 amino acids. The CDR3 nucleotides are TGCGCCAGCACCCTAGGTAGCGGGAGTTACGAGCAGTACTTC. Translating it yields CASTLGSGSYEQYF.

The gene calls are TRBV28 and TRBJ2-4, with 12 bases lining up with TRBD2. This CDR3 has 17 amino acids. CDR1 and CDR2 (germline): MDHEN, SYDVKM. The V and J ends lost 7 bases and 4 bases, in that order; junction bases with no gene match: 11. The CDR3 region has the DNA TGTGCCAGCAAAGACTCTAGCGGGAGGGAGGGTAAAAACATTCAGTACTTC. Translated: CASKDSSGREGKNIQYF. Using reference TRBV28 and TRBJ2-4 for the parts outside the CDR3, the full variable domain is DVKVTQSSRYLVKRTGEKVFLECVQDMDHENMFWYRQDPGLGLRLIYFSYDVKMKEKGDIPEGYSVSREKKERFSLILESASTNQTSMYLCASKDSSGREGKNIQYFGAGTRLSVL.

CDR3: CASSPVLAFF. The CDR3 DNA follows: TGTGCCAGCAGCCCGGTTTTAGCTTTCTTT. The V call is TRBV7-6, the J call TRBJ1-1, with D unresolved. V shed 5 bases and J shed 10 bases, with 8 bases lying between them. CDR1 is SGHVS, CDR2 FNYEAQ, per germline. The CDR3 is made up of 10 amino acids.

The rearrangement uses TRBV4-1 and TRBJ2-7; D not certain. The germline CDR1 and CDR2 sequences are MGHRA and YSYEKL. This CDR3 contains 12 residues. Trimming cost V 1 base and J 10 bases, with 11 bases left between them. The CDR3: CASSQGPARQYF. The CDR3 bases are TGCGCCAGCAGCCAAGGTCCAGCCCGCCAGTACTTC.

This sequence joins TRBV5-1 and TRBJ2-2; perhaps D is TRBD1 or TRBD2 (6 bases each). V shed 6 bases and J shed 5 bases, with 20 bases lying between them. The germline V gene has CDR1 SGHRS and CDR2 YFSETQ. The CDR3 contains 16 residues. The CDR3 reads CASTNNRVGGTGELFF. For the CDR3, the DNA is TGCGCCAGCACCAACAACAGGGTTGGGGGGACCGGGGAGCTGTTTTTT.

The chain joins TRBV4-1 to TRBJ2-2; 8 bases line up with TRBD2. V lost 4 bases and J lost 7; bases outside the gene matches: 14. The CDR3 runs to 17 residues. Germline CDR1 reads MGHRA; CDR2 reads YSYEKL. The CDR3 region has the DNA TGCGCCAGCAGCCCCTTGAGTGGCGGGAGGAGTGGCGGGGAGCTGTTTTTT. Translation gives CASSPLSGGRSGGELFF.

V gene TRBV5-1 combines with J gene TRBJ2-5, with a weak D call TRBD1 (6 bases). CDR3 length: 15 amino acids. V lost 3 bases, J lost 5 bases, and 17 bases lay in between. The germline gives CDR1 SGHRS, CDR2 YFSETQ. The CDR3 here is CASSSGQTARETQYF. The CDR3, as DNA: TGCGCCAGCAGCTCTGGACAGACTGCCCGGGAGACCCAGTACTTC.

This chain's CDR3 is CASSFAGTSNTEAFF. In DNA form, the CDR3 reads TGTGCCAGCAGTTTCGCAGGGACCTCGAACACTGAAGCTTTCTTT. V usage is TRBV28 and J usage is TRBJ1-1, with D perhaps matching TRBD1 (5 bases). CDR1 MDHEN and CDR2 SYDVKM come from the germline V gene. This CDR3 region has 15 residues. The germline V and J ends were trimmed by 3 bases and 1 base, with 12 bases remaining between them. Complete variable domain (other parts from reference TRBV28 and TRBJ1-1): DVKVTQSSRYLVKRTGEKVFLECVQDMDHENMFWYRQDPGLGLRLIYFSYDVKMKEKGDIPEGYSVSREKKERFSLILESASTNQTSMYLCASSFAGTSNTEAFFGQGTRLTVV.

There are a few counts of this clone. The identical CDR3 is also encoded by other nucleotide sequences in the sample. The CDR3 spells CASSRDNQPQHF. The CDR3 DNA is TGTGCCAGCAGCCGAGATAATCAGCCCCAGCATTTT. V and J are TRBV7-9 and TRBJ1-5; D gene ambiguous. CDR3 size: 12 residues. V was trimmed by 5 bases and J by 4 bases, leaving 6 bases between them. Germline CDR1 and CDR2: SEHNR and FQNEAQ (reference sequence).

Points on this clone: At the DNA level, this CDR3 is encoded by other sequences in the same sample as well. The DNA for the CDR3 is TGTGCCAGCAGCCCCGCCGGGAACACTGAAGCTTTCTTT. The encoded protein is CASSPAGNTEAFF. The chain recombines TRBV7-3 with TRBJ1-1; no firm D call. This CDR3 contains 13 residues. The V and J ends lost 5 bases and 1 base respectively, with 8 bases between them. CDR1 is SGHTA and CDR2 is FQGTGA in the germline V gene. The variable domain in full, completed from reference TRBV7-3 and TRBJ1-1, reads GAGVSQTPSNKVTEKGKYVELRCDPISGHTALYWYRQSLGQGPEFLIYFQGTGAADDSGLPNDRFFAVRPEGSVSTLKIQRTERGDSAVYLCASSPAGNTEAFFGQGTRLTVV.

The CDR3 spells CASSPPGGEKTQYF. CDR3 coding DNA: TGTGCCAGTAGTCCCCCGGGAGGGGAAAAGACCCAGTACTTC. The V and J genes are TRBV19 and TRBJ2-5; 8 positions agree with TRBD2. Looked up from germline, CDR1 is LNHDA and CDR2 is SQIVND (reference sequence). The V and J ends lost 5 bases and 6 bases, in that order; junction bases with no gene match: 8. The CDR3 contains 14 residues.

This clone was recorded a few times. Distinct nucleotide sequences in the sample also encode this CDR3. V is TRBV7-9 and J is TRBJ1-1; the D gene is possibly TRBD1 (6 bases). Germline V gives CDR1 SEHNR, CDR2 FQNEAQ (reference sequence). This CDR3 is 14 amino acids long. V lost 1 base, J lost 3 bases, and 9 bases lay in between. This CDR3 is CASSLEGGYTEAFF. The CDR3 DNA is TGTGCCAGCAGCTTAGAGGGGGGCTACACTGAAGCTTTCTTT.

The chain recombines TRBV6-6 with TRBJ2-7; unclear D gene. The V end lost 0 bases, the J end lost 0 bases, and 12 bases lay between the germline ends. The CDR3 covers 16 residues. CDR1 is MNHNY and CDR2 is SVGAGI in the germline V gene (reference sequence). CDR3 in amino acids: CASSYSNGPSSYEQYF. CDR3 sequence (DNA): TGTGCCAGCAGTTACTCGAACGGGCCTAGCTCCTACGAGCAGTACTTC.

As regards this clone: Additional DNA sequences in this sample encode the identical CDR3. The chain carries TRBV27 and TRBJ2-7, with a tentative D call TRBD2 (6 bases). Trimming removed 5 bases from V and 0 bases from J, with 14 bases in between. This CDR3 has 15 residues. The germline CDR1 and CDR2 sequences are MNHEY and SMNVEV (reference sequence). The CDR3 DNA reads as TGTGCCAGCAGTAGATATCGGGGGAGCTCCTACGAGCAGTACTTC. It is translated as CASSRYRGSSYEQYF.

This sequence joins TRBV28 and TRBJ2-1; TRBD1 is a possible D gene (6 bases). This CDR3 spans 13 amino acids. Trimming stripped 9 bases from V and 4 bases from J, with 13 bases between. Germline-derived CDR1 and CDR2 are MDHEN and SYDVKM. The DNA for the CDR3 is TGTGCCAGTCTGGGGGCGGGTTACAATGAGCAGTTCTTC. Protein product: CASLGAGYNEQFF.

The chain combines TRBV9 with TRBJ2-3, with D uncertain. This CDR3 contains 13 residues. Trimming shortened V by 3 bases and J by 2 bases, and 7 bases separated the two germline ends. Looked up from germline, CDR1 is SGDLS and CDR2 is YYNGEE. CDR3 DNA sequence: TGTGCCAGCAGCGGGGGTACCACAGATACGCAGTATTTT. Translation gives CASSGGTTDTQYF.

The CDR3 nucleotides are TGTGCCAGCAGTACCCAAGGGGCCTTACCTGGGGCCAACGTCCTGACTTTC. Its translation is CASSTQGALPGANVLTF. The genes are TRBV25-1 and TRBJ2-6, with D tentatively TRBD1 (5 bases). Germline V gene data show CDR1 as MGHDK and CDR2 as SYGVNS. Trimming took 5 bases from V and 2 from J, leaving 16 bases between them. The CDR3 is 17 residues long.

The chain recombines TRBV10-3 with TRBJ1-5; D is undetermined. The length of the CDR3 is 17 residues. From germline, CDR1 is ENHRY and CDR2 SYGVKD. Deletions cut 2 bases from V and 2 bases from J, with 16 bases between. The CDR3 sequence is CAISESRAEIGNQPQHF. CDR3 coding DNA: TGTGCCATCAGTGAGAGCCGGGCGGAAATCGGCAATCAGCCCCAGCATTTT.

The chain has TRBV11-2 and TRBJ1-4, with a weak D call TRBD1 (5 bases). The CDR3 sequence is 15 residues long. V lost 5 bases to trimming and J lost 8 bases, with 18 bases between them. Germline assignment: CDR1 SGHAT and CDR2 FQNNGV. CDR3 nucleotide sequence: TGTGCCAGCAGCGAGGTGGGACGGCGAAGGGAAAAACTGTTTTTT. It codes for CASSEVGRRREKLFF.

The V and J genes are TRBV28 and TRBJ1-2; D is ambiguous. V shed 3 bases and J shed 4 bases, with 12 bases lying between them. CDR3 length: 14 residues. Germline loops: CDR1 MDHEN, CDR2 SYDVKM. The DNA for the CDR3 is TGTGCCAGCAGTTTTTGGAGGACCGGCTATGGCTACACCTTC. Amino acids: CASSFWRTGYGYTF.

Points on this clone: This sample also contains other DNA sequences that code for the same CDR3. The chain joins TRBV9 to TRBJ2-3, with 9 bases fitting TRBD2. J was trimmed by 4 bases and V by 2 bases; bases with no gene match: 2. Germline CDR1 SGDLS, CDR2 YYNGEE. The CDR3 sequence is 14 residues long. For the CDR3, the DNA is TGTGCCAGCAGCGTGGGACTAGCAGCAGATACGCAGTATTTT. It yields the protein CASSVGLAADTQYF.